The clone carrying this T cell receptor (beta chain) was counted at least ten times. Its specificity is not known. This entry comes from a study of shared clonotypes between healthy human individuals. The study, taken as a whole, reports: The study found about 5% of naive CD4 clonotypes shared across a handful of donors. Among the subsets, naive ones generally showed larger estimated richness than memory ones. When compared with the clonotypes that were shared by all four sorted-subset donors, the non-shared clonotypes turned out to have lower generation probabilities.

Sequencing used immunoSEQ multiplex PCR; TCRdb keeps in-frame clones, though not all of them. The top ten hold approximately 1.5% of the sample, which has about 1 million clones, 75% seen once. V dropped 0 bases and J dropped 6 bases, with 9 bases sitting between them. This CDR3 comprises 13 residues. CDR1 and CDR2 (germline): SGHRS, YFSETQ. The sample consisted of memory CD4+ T cells sorted from blood. Subset of the sample: CD45RA-negative fraction. The rearrangement uses TRBV5-1 and TRBJ1-2; D uncertain. The clonotype was recovered from a man aged 18 to 30 in good health. The chain's CDR3 is CASSLGPGNGYTF. The CDR3 nucleotides are TGCGCCAGCAGCTTGGGGCCGGGAAATGGCTACACCTTC.